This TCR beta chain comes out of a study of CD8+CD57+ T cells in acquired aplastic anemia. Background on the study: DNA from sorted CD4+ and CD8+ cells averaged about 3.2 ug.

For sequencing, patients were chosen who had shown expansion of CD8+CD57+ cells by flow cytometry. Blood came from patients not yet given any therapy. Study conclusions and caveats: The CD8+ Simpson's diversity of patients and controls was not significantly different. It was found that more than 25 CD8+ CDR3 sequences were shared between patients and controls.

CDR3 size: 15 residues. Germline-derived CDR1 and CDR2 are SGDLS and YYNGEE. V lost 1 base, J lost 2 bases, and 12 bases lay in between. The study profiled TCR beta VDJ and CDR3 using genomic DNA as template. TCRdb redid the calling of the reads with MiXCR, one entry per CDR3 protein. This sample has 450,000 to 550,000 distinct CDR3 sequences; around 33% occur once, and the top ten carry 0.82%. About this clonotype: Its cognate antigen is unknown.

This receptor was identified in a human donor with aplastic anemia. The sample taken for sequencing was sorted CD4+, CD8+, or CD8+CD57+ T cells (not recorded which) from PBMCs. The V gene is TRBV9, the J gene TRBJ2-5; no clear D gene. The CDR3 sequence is CASSVSARRQETQYF. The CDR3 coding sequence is TGTGCCAGCAGCGTATCGGCGAGGAGACAAGAGACCCAGTACTTC.